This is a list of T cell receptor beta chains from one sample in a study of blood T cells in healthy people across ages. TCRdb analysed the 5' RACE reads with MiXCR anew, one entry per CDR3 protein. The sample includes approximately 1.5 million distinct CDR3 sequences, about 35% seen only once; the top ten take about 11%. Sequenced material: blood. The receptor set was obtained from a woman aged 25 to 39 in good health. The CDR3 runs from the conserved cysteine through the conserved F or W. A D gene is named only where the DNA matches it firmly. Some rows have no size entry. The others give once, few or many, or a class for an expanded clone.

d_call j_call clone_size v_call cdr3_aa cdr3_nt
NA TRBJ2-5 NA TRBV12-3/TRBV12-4 CAGRSIGARETQYF TGTGCCGGCAGGTCGATTGGGGCTAGGGAGACCCAGTACTTC
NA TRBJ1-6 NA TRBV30 CAWSGSARPSYNSPLHF TGTGCCTGGAGCGGGTCAGCCAGGCCCTCCTATAATTCACCCCTCCACTTT
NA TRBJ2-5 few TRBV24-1 CATSDSLTGDQETQYF TGTGCCACCAGTGATTCACTGACAGGAGACCAAGAGACCCAGTACTTC
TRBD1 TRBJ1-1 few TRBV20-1 CSARGQGHTEAFF TGCAGTGCTAGGGGACAGGGACACACTGAAGCTTTCTTT
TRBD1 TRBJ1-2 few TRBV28 CASTQGAGYGYTF TGTGCCAGCACCCAGGGGGCGGGCTATGGCTACACCTTC
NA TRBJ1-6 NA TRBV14 CASSLQQGPNSPLHF TGTGCCAGCAGCCTACAACAGGGTCCTAATTCACCCCTCCACTTT
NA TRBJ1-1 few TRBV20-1 CSASYGREAFF TGCAGTGCTAGCTATGGACGGGAAGCTTTCTTT
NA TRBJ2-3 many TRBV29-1 CSVGGFLPDTQYF TGCAGCGTTGGGGGCTTTTTGCCAGATACGCAGTATTTT
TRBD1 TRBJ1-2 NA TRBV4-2 CASSQNTGGGGGYTF TGTGCCAGCAGCCAGAACACAGGGGGCGGAGGGGGCTACACCTTC
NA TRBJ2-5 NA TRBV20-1 CSARDPGSGETQYF TGCAGTGCTAGAGATCCCGGTTCCGGGGAGACCCAGTACTTC
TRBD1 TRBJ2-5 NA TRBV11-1 CASSSGTGGDETQYF TGTGCCAGCAGCTCGGGGACAGGGGGTGACGAGACCCAGTACTTC
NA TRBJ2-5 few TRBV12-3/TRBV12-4 CASSFRRGEETQYF TGTGCCAGCAGTTTCAGGAGGGGAGAAGAGACCCAGTACTTC
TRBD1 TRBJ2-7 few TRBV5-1 CASSQTGGSAYEQYF TGCGCCAGCAGCCAGACAGGGGGAAGTGCCTACGAGCAGTACTTC
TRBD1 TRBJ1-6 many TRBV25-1 CASSHQGESSPLHF TGTGCCAGCAGTCATCAGGGGGAGAGCTCACCCCTCCACTTT
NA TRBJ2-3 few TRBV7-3 CASSLYGSTDTQYF TGTGCCAGCAGCTTATACGGGAGCACAGATACGCAGTATTTT
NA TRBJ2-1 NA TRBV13 CASSSPGRGINEQFF TGTGCCAGCAGCTCCCCAGGACGGGGAATCAATGAGCAGTTCTTC
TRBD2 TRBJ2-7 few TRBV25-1 CASSGKREAPYEQYF TGTGCCAGCAGTGGAAAGCGGGAGGCTCCCTACGAGCAGTACTTC
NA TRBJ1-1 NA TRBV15 CATDGEGSDTEAFF TGTGCCACCGACGGGGAGGGGTCGGACACTGAAGCTTTCTTT
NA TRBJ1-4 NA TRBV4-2 CASSYVSNEKLFF TGTGCCAGCAGCTACGTCTCAAATGAAAAACTGTTTTTT
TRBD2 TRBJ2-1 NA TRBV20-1 CSASPAGLTLGNEQFF TGCAGTGCTTCGCCCGCGGGACTAACTCTCGGAAATGAGCAGTTCTTC
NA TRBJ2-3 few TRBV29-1 CSVGLGTDTQYF TGCAGCGTTGGTCTTGGGACAGATACGCAGTATTTT
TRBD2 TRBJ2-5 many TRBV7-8 CASSPLAGEETQYF TGTGCCAGCAGCCCACTAGCGGGAGAAGAGACCCAGTACTTC
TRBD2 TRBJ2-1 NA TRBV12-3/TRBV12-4 CASTKASPGGYNEQFF TGTGCCAGCACCAAAGCCTCGCCGGGGGGATACAATGAGCAGTTCTTC
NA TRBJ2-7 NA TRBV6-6 CASSYVAKGEQYF TGTGCCAGCAGTTACGTCGCAAAAGGCGAGCAGTACTTC
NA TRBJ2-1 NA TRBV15 CATSRVGHTYNEQFF TGTGCCACCAGCAGAGTGGGACATACCTACAATGAGCAGTTCTTC
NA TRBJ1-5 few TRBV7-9 CASSFLLEPQHF TGTGCCAGCAGCTTCCTACTCGAGCCCCAGCATTTT
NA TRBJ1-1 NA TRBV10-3 CAMAGANTEAFF TGTGCCATGGCTGGGGCAAACACTGAAGCTTTCTTT
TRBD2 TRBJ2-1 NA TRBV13 CASSSQRERGNEQFF TGTGCCAGCAGCTCACAGCGGGAAAGGGGCAATGAGCAGTTCTTC
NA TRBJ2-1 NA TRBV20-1 CSATAPASSYNEQFF TGCAGTGCGACCGCCCCAGCTAGCTCCTACAATGAGCAGTTCTTC
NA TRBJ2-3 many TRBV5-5 CASSPGQGTTDTQYF TGTGCCAGCAGCCCTGGACAAGGAACCACAGATACGCAGTATTTT
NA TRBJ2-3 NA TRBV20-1 CSARDPVVKPDTQYF TGCAGTGCTAGAGATCCAGTAGTGAAGCCAGATACGCAGTATTTT
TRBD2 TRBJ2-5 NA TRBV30 CAWTTSGETQYF TGTGCCTGGACGACTAGCGGGGAGACCCAGTACTTC
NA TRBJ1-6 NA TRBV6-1 CASSERTGMGLHF TGTGCCAGCAGTGAAAGAACAGGAATGGGCCTCCACTTT
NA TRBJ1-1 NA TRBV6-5 CASMGRVNTEAFF TGTGCCAGCATGGGCAGGGTGAACACTGAAGCTTTCTTT
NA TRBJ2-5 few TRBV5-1 CASSWDQRPTETQYF TGCGCCAGCAGCTGGGATCAGCGGCCCACCGAGACCCAGTACTTC
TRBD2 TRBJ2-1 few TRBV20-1 CSARDPGGSNEQFF TGCAGTGCTAGGGATCCTGGCGGGAGCAATGAGCAGTTCTTC
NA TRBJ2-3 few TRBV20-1 CSAGLNTQYF TGCAGTGCTGGTTTAAATACGCAGTATTTT
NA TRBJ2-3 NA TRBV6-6 CASSYPDEGGTQYF TGTGCCAGCAGTTACCCCGACGAGGGAGGTACGCAGTATTTT
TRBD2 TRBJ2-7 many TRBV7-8 CASSLATSREQYF TGTGCCAGCAGCTTAGCGACTAGCCGCGAGCAGTACTTC
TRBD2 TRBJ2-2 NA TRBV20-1 CSGASGRLAGELFF TGCAGTGGGGCTAGCGGGAGGTTGGCCGGGGAGCTGTTTTTT
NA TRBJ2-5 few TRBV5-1 CASSIGGSQYF TGCGCCAGCAGCATAGGGGGGAGTCAGTACTTC
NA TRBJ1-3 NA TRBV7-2 CAGSPTIISTIYF TGTGCCGGCAGCCCGACGATAATTAGCACCATATATTTT
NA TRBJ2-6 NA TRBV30 CAWSGNSGANVLTF TGTGCCTGGAGTGGAAACTCTGGGGCCAACGTCCTGACTTTC
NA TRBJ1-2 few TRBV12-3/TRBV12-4 CASSPNRVGYGYTF TGTGCCAGCAGCCCTAACCGGGTTGGCTATGGCTACACCTTC
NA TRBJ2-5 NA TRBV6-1 CASRPLFQETQYF TGTGCCAGCAGACCCTTGTTCCAAGAGACCCAGTACTTC
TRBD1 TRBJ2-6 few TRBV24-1 CATSEPGQGNPAGANVLTF TGTGCCACCAGTGAACCGGGACAGGGTAATCCCGCTGGGGCCAACGTCCTGACTTTC
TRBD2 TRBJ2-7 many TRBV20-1 CSATIPGGGSYEQYF TGCAGTGCTACGATTCCGGGGGGAGGCTCCTACGAGCAGTACTTC
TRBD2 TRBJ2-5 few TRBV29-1 CSVEPGLAGVSQETQYF TGCAGCGTAGAGCCGGGACTAGCGGGGGTGTCCCAAGAGACCCAGTACTTC
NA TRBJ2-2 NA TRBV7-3 CASRRDPGTGELFF TGTGCCAGCAGACGAGATCCGGGTACCGGGGAGCTGTTTTTT
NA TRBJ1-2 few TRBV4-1 CASSQPLGPRDNGYTF TGCGCCAGCAGCCAGCCCCTGGGTCCCCGCGATAATGGCTACACCTTC
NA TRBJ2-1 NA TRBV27 CASSHAGSLREQFF TGTGCCAGCAGTCATGCGGGAAGCCTTCGAGAGCAGTTCTTC
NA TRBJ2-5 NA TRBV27 CASSLFPAPQETQYF TGTGCCAGCAGTTTATTCCCAGCCCCACAAGAGACCCAGTACTTC
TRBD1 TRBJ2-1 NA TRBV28 CASSRQGFSSYNEQFF TGTGCCAGCAGCCGACAGGGTTTTAGCTCCTACAATGAGCAGTTCTTC
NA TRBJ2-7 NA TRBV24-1 CATSAYLLSYEQYF TGTGCCACCAGTGCTTATCTCCTCTCCTACGAGCAGTACTTC
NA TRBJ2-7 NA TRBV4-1 CASSVPGIYNEQYF TGCGCCAGCAGCGTCCCGGGGATCTACAATGAGCAGTACTTC
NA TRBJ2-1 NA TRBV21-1 CASSGLAGAYEQFF TGTGCCAGCAGTGGACTAGCGGGAGCGTACGAGCAGTTCTTC
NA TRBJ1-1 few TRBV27 CASSFTGLVGGTEAFF TGTGCCAGCAGTTTCACAGGTTTGGTTGGGGGCACTGAAGCTTTCTTT
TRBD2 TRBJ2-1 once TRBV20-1 CSAGGLAVSSYNEQFF TGCAGTGCGGGAGGGCTAGCGGTCTCCTCCTACAATGAGCAGTTCTTC
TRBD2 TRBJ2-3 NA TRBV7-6 CAISGGNTDTQYF TGTGCCATTAGCGGGGGGAACACAGATACGCAGTATTTT